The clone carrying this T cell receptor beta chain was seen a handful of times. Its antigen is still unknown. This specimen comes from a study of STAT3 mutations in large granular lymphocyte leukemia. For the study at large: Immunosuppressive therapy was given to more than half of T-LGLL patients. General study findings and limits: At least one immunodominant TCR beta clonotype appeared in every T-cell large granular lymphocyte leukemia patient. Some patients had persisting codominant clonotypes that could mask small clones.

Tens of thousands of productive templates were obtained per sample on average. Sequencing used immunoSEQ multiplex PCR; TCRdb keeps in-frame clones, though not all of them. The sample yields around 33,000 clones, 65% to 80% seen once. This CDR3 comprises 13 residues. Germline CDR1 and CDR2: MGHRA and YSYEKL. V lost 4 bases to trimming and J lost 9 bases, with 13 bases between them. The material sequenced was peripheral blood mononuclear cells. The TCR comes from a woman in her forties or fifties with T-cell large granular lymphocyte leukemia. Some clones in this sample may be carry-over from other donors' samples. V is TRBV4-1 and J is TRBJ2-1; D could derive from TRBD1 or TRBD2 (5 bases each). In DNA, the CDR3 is TGCGCCAGCAGCCCCGGCGTGAGGGGTGAGCAGTTCTTC. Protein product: CASSPGVRGEQFF.